One sample yielded the 16 T cell receptor beta chains listed below, sequenced in a study of blood T cell repertoires in COVID-19. Repertoires were generated with immunoSEQ multiplex PCR, while TCRdb's copy carries only in-frame clones and drops some. The sample includes 150,000 or so clones, 87% of them seen just once. Sequencing input: PBMCs or T cells enriched from blood (not recorded which). All receptors derive from a woman between 45 and 60 years old who had recovered from COVID-19.

In this sample, this clone turned up once. The CDR3 DNA sequence: TGTGCCACGGGGGGGCAGGGGACCTATGGCTACACCTTC. Its translation: CATGGQGTYGYTF. The chain is built from TRBV6-4 and TRBJ1-2; D may be TRBD1 (6 bases). The germline CDR1 and CDR2 sequences are MRHNA and SNTAGT. This CDR3 comprises 13 residues. V lost 10 bases to trimming and J lost 4 bases, with 16 bases between them.

This chain connects TRBV28 to TRBJ1-2, with TRBD1 matching over 8 bases. Germline CDR1 reads MDHEN; CDR2 reads SYDVKM. V lost 4 bases, J lost 4 bases, and 5 bases stayed unmatched. The CDR3 totals 14 residues. CDR3 bases: TGTGCCAGCAGTTCCAGGGGGCGCGGCTATGGCTACACCTTC. Its translation: CASSSRGRGYGYTF.

The chain combines TRBV2 with TRBJ2-5; TRBD1 matches 8 bases. Germline trimming cut 5 bases from V and 5 bases from J; bases unmatched to any gene: 10. The CDR3 extends over 15 amino acids. Germline CDR1 reads SNHLY; CDR2 reads FYNNEI. CDR3 nucleotide sequence: TGTGCCAGCAGTTTGTCAGGGGGCTCAAGGGAGACCCAGTACTTC. Its translation is CASSLSGGSRETQYF.

This chain joins TRBV6-1 and TRBJ1-2; D gene ambiguous. Per the germline V gene, CDR1 is MNHNS and CDR2 is SASEGT. V lost 0 bases and J lost 8, with 7 bases in between. CDR3 length: 12 amino acids. The CDR3 here is CASSEAQYGYTF. As DNA, the CDR3 is TGTGCCAGCAGTGAAGCGCAGTACGGCTACACCTTC.

The CDR3 bases are TGTGCCAGCAGGTCCCTTCCGACAGGGAGAATGCGTGATACGCAGTATTTT. Translating gives CASRSLPTGRMRDTQYF. The J gene is TRBJ2-3, the V gene TRBV28; 7 bases match TRBD1. Germline CDR1 MDHEN, CDR2 SYDVKM. The CDR3 consists of 17 residues. V was pared by 6 bases and J by 6 bases, with 18 bases of the junction left unmatched.

This clone was detected once. The chain links TRBV5-8 to TRBJ2-7; 7 positions match TRBD1. In germline, CDR1 is SGHTS, CDR2 YDEGEE. The CDR3 extends over 14 amino acids. The V and J ends lost 4 bases and 5 bases, in that order; junction bases with no gene match: 9. This chain's CDR3 is CASSTTGVGHEQYF. CDR3 nucleotide sequence: TGTGCCAGCAGCACAACAGGGGTCGGCCACGAGCAGTACTTC. Variable domain in full (rest from reference TRBV5-8 and TRBJ2-7): EAGVTQSPTHLIKTRGQQATLRCSPISGHTSVYWYQQALGLGLQFLLWYDEGEERNRGNFPPRFSGRQFPNYSSELNVNALELEDSALYLCASSTTGVGHEQYFGPGTRLTVT.

The V and J genes are TRBV28 and TRBJ2-3; 7 bases match TRBD1. CDR3 length equals 15 residues. Trimming removed 6 bases from V and 3 bases from J; junction bases left unmatched: 9. Germline assignment: CDR1 MDHEN and CDR2 SYDVKM. In DNA form, the CDR3 reads TGTGCCAGCAGCCTCTACAGGGGACGGACAGATACGCAGTATTTT. This sequence encodes CASSLYRGRTDTQYF.

This chain links TRBV7-2 with TRBJ1-2; 8 bases line up with TRBD1. Looked up from germline, CDR1 is SGHTA and CDR2 is FQGNSA. Trimming at V came to 5 bases and at J to 2 bases, leaving 4 bases not matched to a gene. The CDR3 has 14 residues. As DNA, the CDR3 is TGTGCCAGCAGCACCGGACAGGGCAACTATGGCTACACCTTC. Translated, it gives CASSTGQGNYGYTF.

The chain recombines TRBV2 with TRBJ1-2; 7 nucleotides agree with TRBD1. Trimming removed 6 bases from V and 8 bases from J; junction bases left unmatched: 9. Germline CDR1 reads SNHLY; CDR2 reads FYNNEI. The CDR3 sequence is 13 residues long. The CDR3 protein is CASSLDRERGYTF. In nucleotides, the CDR3 is TGTGCCAGCAGCCTCGACAGGGAGCGGGGCTACACCTTC.

This sequence joins TRBV9 and TRBJ2-2; TRBD1 matches 10 bases. J gave up 2 bases and V 4 bases, and 5 bases lay outside the gene matches. There are 16 residues in the CDR3. Germline values: CDR1 SGDLS, CDR2 YYNGEE. The CDR3 DNA reads as TGTGCCAGCAGCTCCGGGACAGGGGCCAACACCGGGGAGCTGTTTTTT. This translates into CASSSGTGANTGELFF.

The V and J genes are TRBV30 and TRBJ2-3; 8 bases are a match to TRBD2. The junction had 5 bases not matched to a gene; V was cut back by 5 bases and J by 1 base. The V gene's germline CDR1 is GTSNPN and CDR2 SVGIG (reference sequence). CDR3 length: 14 amino acids. In DNA, the CDR3 is TGTGCCTGGTCAGCGGGAGTGGGCACAGATACGCAGTATTTT. It yields the protein CAWSAGVGTDTQYF.

V is TRBV30 and J is TRBJ1-2; 8 bases are a match to TRBD1. V lost 7 bases, J lost 5 bases, and 9 bases stayed unmatched. The CDR3 covers 13 residues. Germline CDR1 and CDR2: GTSNPN and SVGIG (reference sequence). CDR3 in amino acids: CASNRDRIYGYTF. The DNA for the CDR3 is TGTGCCTCCAACCGGGACAGGATTTATGGCTACACCTTC. The complete variable domain, with remaining parts taken from reference TRBV30 and TRBJ1-2, reads SQTIHQWPATLVQPVGSPLSLECTVEGTSNPNLYWYRQAAGRGLQLLFYSVGIGQISSEVPQNLSASRPQDRQFILSSKKLLLSDSGFYLCASNRDRIYGYTFGSGTRLTVV.

The J gene is TRBJ2-5, the V gene TRBV11-3, with a possible D match to TRBD2 (6 bases). The CDR3 runs 18 residues. Trimming removed 3 bases from V and 4 bases from J, with 24 bases in between. Germline V CDR1 and CDR2: SGHNT, YENEEA. The CDR3 spells CASSFHPQRHSRGETQYF. CDR3 bases: TGTGCCAGCAGCTTCCACCCTCAGCGGCATTCGCGGGGAGAGACCCAGTACTTC.

V and J are TRBV7-8 and TRBJ2-5; D possibly corresponds to TRBD2 (7 bases). Germline CDR1 and CDR2: SGHVS and FQNEAQ. The CDR3 sequence is 14 residues long. Trimming removed 4 bases at V and 6 bases at J, with 15 bases between. The CDR3 nucleotides are TGTGCCAGCAGCTGGTCGGGGGGCGCGAAGACCCAGTACTTC. Translated: CASSWSGGAKTQYF.

There are a few counts of this clone. DNA for the CDR3: TGTGCCAGCACCTCACAGGGGCCCCGCTCTGGAAACACCATATATTTT. Translated, it gives CASTSQGPRSGNTIYF. This chain links TRBV2 with TRBJ1-3, with TRBD1 matching 7 bases. CDR3 size: 16 residues. Trimming at V came to 7 bases and at J to 0 bases, leaving 9 bases not matched to a gene. From germline, CDR1 is SNHLY and CDR2 FYNNEI.

The J gene is TRBJ2-1, the V gene TRBV20-1, with 10 bases lining up with TRBD2. From germline, CDR1 is DFQATT and CDR2 SNEGSKA (reference sequence). V shed 3 bases and J 7 bases; nucleotides not matched to a gene: 3. The CDR3 sequence is 13 residues long. The DNA of the CDR3 is TGCAGTGCTAGTAGCGGGAGGAGGAATGAGCAGTTCTTC. Translated: CSASSGRRNEQFF.